The 10 T cell receptor beta chains below were found in one sample sequenced in a study of cytomegalovirus exposure and HLA in healthy donors. PCR employed 60 Vbeta and 13 Jbeta primers. Libraries were prepared by immunoSEQ multiplex PCR; TCRdb keeps only in-frame clonotypes and omits some of them. The sample includes some 200,000 clones, around 88% of them seen just once. Sequenced input: PBMCs. Receptor source: a woman aged 18 to 35 in good health and CMV-seronegative.

The CDR3 coding sequence is TGTGCCAGCAGCTTAGGACAGGCTCGCGAGCAGTACTTC. Translating it yields CASSLGQAREQYF. The rearrangement links TRBV5-6 to TRBJ2-7; the match to TRBD1 covers 7 bases. The CDR3 consists of 13 residues. Germline CDR1 reads SGHDT; CDR2 reads YYEEEE. Unmatched junction bases numbered 5, after V lost 2 bases and J lost 6 bases.

This clone appeared once. The chain couples TRBV6-6 to TRBJ1-2; D might be TRBD1 (5 bases). The CDR3 runs to 13 residues. Trimming removed 5 bases from V and 0 bases from J, with 7 bases in between. Germline values: CDR1 MNHNY, CDR2 SVGAGI (reference sequence). The CDR3 DNA reads as TGTGCCAGCAGTCGACAGACTAACTATGGCTACACCTTC. It codes for CASSRQTNYGYTF.

The gene calls are TRBV28 and TRBJ2-6; no definite D call. Germline assignment: CDR1 MDHEN and CDR2 SYDVKM. V was trimmed by 10 bases and J by 0 bases, leaving 4 bases between them. CDR3 length equals 12 residues. The DNA for the CDR3 is TGTGCCATCAACTCTGGGGCCAACGTCCTGACTTTC. Translating it yields CAINSGANVLTF.

This chain connects TRBV5-1 to TRBJ2-1; a possible D gene is TRBD2 (6 bases). CDR3 size: 15 residues. Germline assignment: CDR1 SGHRS and CDR2 YFSETQ. Trimming removed 3 bases at V and 0 bases at J, with 10 bases between. The CDR3 loop is CASSSSVSSYNEQFF. The DNA of the CDR3 is TGCGCCAGCAGCTCTAGCGTTAGCTCCTACAATGAGCAGTTCTTC.

The chain carries TRBV27 and TRBJ1-2; possibly TRBD1 for D (6 bases). The CDR3 is 12 residues long. Germline values: CDR1 MNHEY, CDR2 SMNVEV (reference sequence). The V and J ends lost 8 bases and 7 bases respectively, with 14 bases between them. Here the CDR3 reads CASGGGAGGYTF. CDR3 DNA sequence: TGTGCCAGCGGCGGGGGGGCAGGTGGCTACACCTTC.

On this clone: Other nucleotide sequences in the sample specify the same CDR3. This chain links TRBV7-9 with TRBJ1-3; D unclear. CDR1 and CDR2 from the germline V gene are SEHNR and FQNEAQ (reference sequence). This CDR3 has 13 amino acids. The ends were cut back, 1 base at V and 4 bases at J, with 5 bases in the middle. CDR3: CASSLVAGNTIYF. The CDR3 DNA reads as TGTGCCAGCAGCTTAGTCGCGGGAAACACCATATATTTT.

The chain uses TRBV2 and TRBJ1-2; D may be TRBD1 (5 bases). V was cut by 2 bases and J by 2 bases, with 6 bases left in between. CDR3 length equals 13 residues. Germline CDR1 SNHLY, CDR2 FYNNEI. The CDR3: CASSENRNYGYTF. The CDR3 bases are TGTGCCAGCAGTGAAAACAGGAACTATGGCTACACCTTC.

The chain joins TRBV2 to TRBJ2-5; 7 bases are shared with TRBD1. Germline V lookup: CDR1 SNHLY, CDR2 FYNNEI. This CDR3 region has 16 residues. The J segment lost 5 bases and the V segment lost 3 bases, leaving 12 bases of the junction unmatched. CDR3 in amino acids: CASSDPNRGSLETQYF. The DNA for the CDR3 is TGTGCCAGCAGTGACCCTAACAGGGGAAGTCTGGAGACCCAGTACTTC.

This chain links TRBV9 with TRBJ1-1, with TRBD1 matching over 10 bases. Germline V lookup: CDR1 SGDLS, CDR2 YYNGEE. The CDR3 length is 15 residues. Germline trimming cut 3 bases from V and 6 bases from J; bases unmatched to any gene: 8. The CDR3 here is CASSASDRGYAEAFF. CDR3 in DNA: TGTGCCAGCAGCGCCTCGGACAGGGGGTACGCTGAAGCTTTCTTT.

The CDR3 nucleotides read TGTGCCAGCAGCTTTAGTGTCGATGAGCAGTTCTTC. Translating it yields CASSFSVDEQFF. The chain employs TRBV7-9 and TRBJ2-1; D remains ambiguous. The CDR3 has 12 residues. Germline V gene sequence: CDR1 SEHNR, CDR2 FQNEAQ (reference sequence). The V end was cut by 3 bases, the J end by 8 bases, with 8 bases between.